Below are 30 T cell receptor beta chains sequenced from a single sample in a study of blood T cell repertoires in COVID-19. Generated by immunoSEQ multiplex PCR, the TCRdb table keeps only in-frame clones and is missing some. The sample contains about 250,000 clones, about 86% of which appear only once. Sequencing input: peripheral blood. The receptor set was obtained from a person aged 70 to 80 with COVID-19, enrolled during active disease.

In its sample, this clone was seen a few times. The rearrangement joins TRBV19 to TRBJ2-3, with 7 positions matching TRBD2. The germline V gene encodes CDR1 LNHDA and CDR2 SQIVND (reference sequence). The trim removed 3 bases at V and 4 bases at J, leaving 4 bases unmatched. The CDR3 totals 14 residues. The DNA of the CDR3 is TGTGCCAGTAGTATGACTAGCCCCCCAGATACGCAGTATTTT. Protein sequence: CASSMTSPPDTQYF.

V gene TRBV7-9 combines with J gene TRBJ2-5; possible D gene TRBD2, 5 bases. Germline lookup yields CDR1 SEHNR and CDR2 FQNEAQ (reference sequence). Deletions cut 5 bases from V and 2 bases from J, with 9 bases between. CDR3 length equals 13 residues. DNA for the CDR3: TGTGCCAGCAGCGAGGGTGGGCAAGAGACCCAGTACTTC. Amino acid sequence: CASSEGGQETQYF.

The chain joins TRBV29-1 to TRBJ2-1; D uncertain. Germline values: CDR1 SQVTM, CDR2 ANQGSEA. V gave up 4 bases and J gave up 6 bases, with 10 bases separating them. The length of the CDR3 is 12 residues. The CDR3 DNA reads TGCAGCGTTGTATCTTGGAGCAATGAGCAGTTCTTC. Translation: CSVVSWSNEQFF.

This clone was counted a single time. This same CDR3 is encoded by further DNA sequences in the sample. V usage is TRBV5-6 and J usage is TRBJ2-7; D remains ambiguous. The CDR3 sequence is 13 residues long. Germline V gives CDR1 SGHDT, CDR2 YYEEEE. V lost 0 bases and J 4 bases, leaving 8 bases between the germline ends. In DNA, the CDR3 is TGTGCCAGCAGCTTGGGGGCTTCTTACGAGCAGTACTTC. It specifies CASSLGASYEQYF.

The rearrangement joins TRBV19 to TRBJ2-5, with TRBD1 identical over 7 bases. The junction had 0 bases not matched to a gene; V was cut back by 6 bases and J by 5 bases. Germline V gene data show CDR1 as LNHDA and CDR2 as SQIVND (reference sequence). This CDR3 region has 11 residues. The CDR3 loop reads CASRTGETQYF. CDR3 DNA: TGTGCCAGTAGGACAGGGGAGACCCAGTACTTC.

The V gene is TRBV11-2, the J gene TRBJ2-7, with D unresolved. This CDR3 is 16 amino acids long. Looked up from germline, CDR1 is SGHAT and CDR2 is FQNNGV. V was pared by 0 bases and J by 0 bases, with 12 bases between. DNA of the CDR3: TGTGCCAGCAGCTTAGACGGTATCGACAACTCCTACGAGCAGTACTTC. Translation gives CASSLDGIDNSYEQYF. Full variable domain (outside the CDR3, taken from reference TRBV11-2 and TRBJ2-7): EAGVAQSPRYKIIEKRQSVAFWCNPISGHATLYWYQQILGQGPKLLIQFQNNGVVDDSQLPKDRFSAERLKGVDSTLKIQPAKLEDSAVYLCASSLDGIDNSYEQYFGPGTRLTVT.

This sequence joins TRBV11-2 and TRBJ2-4; TRBD1 agrees at 8 bases. CDR1 and CDR2 from the germline V gene are SGHAT and FQNNGV. The CDR3 covers 16 residues. J lost 6 bases, V lost 5 bases, and 12 bases had no gene match. DNA of the CDR3: TGTGCCAGCAGCGCCTCAGGGGGCGCGAGGAGAAACATTCAGTACTTC. Translated: CASSASGGARRNIQYF.

The rearrangement joins TRBV24-1 to TRBJ2-5, with a possible D match to TRBD2 (6 bases). V was trimmed by 1 base and J by 3 bases, leaving 11 bases between them. There are 15 residues in the CDR3. CDR1 KGHDR and CDR2 SFDVKD come from the germline V gene. CDR3 sequence reads: CATSDFRELEETQYF. CDR3 DNA sequence: TGTGCCACCAGTGATTTTCGGGAGCTCGAAGAGACCCAGTACTTC.

The V and J genes are TRBV4-3 and TRBJ1-4; 7 bases are shared with TRBD1. This CDR3 has 17 residues. The V and J ends lost 3 bases and 8 bases, in that order; junction bases with no gene match: 15. In germline, CDR1 is LGHNA, CDR2 YSLEER. The CDR3 nucleotides are TGCGCCAGCAGCCACCGGATGACAGGGTCATTGGAAGAAAAACTGTTTTTT. Protein sequence: CASSHRMTGSLEEKLFF.

This rearrangement joins TRBV7-3 to TRBJ2-5, with 7 bases matching TRBD1. With V trimmed by 6 bases and J by 3 bases, 10 bases remained unmatched. The CDR3 covers 15 residues. Per the germline V gene, CDR1 is SGHTA and CDR2 is FQGTGA. The CDR3 DNA sequence: TGTGCCAGCAGTCTCGGGACAGCAAATAAAGAGACCCAGTACTTC. Protein product: CASSLGTANKETQYF. The full variable domain, its missing parts supplied by reference TRBV7-3 and TRBJ2-5, is GAGVSQTPSNKVTEKGKYVELRCDPISGHTALYWYRQSLGQGPEFLIYFQGTGAADDSGLPNDRFFAVRPEGSVSTLKIQRTERGDSAVYLCASSLGTANKETQYFGPGTRLLVL.

This sequence joins TRBV5-4 and TRBJ2-5, with D possibly being TRBD2 (6 bases). Per germline, CDR1 SGHNT and CDR2 YYREEE (reference sequence). V gave up 0 bases and J gave up 5 bases, with 11 bases separating them. There are 14 residues in the CDR3. This chain's CDR3 is CASSLAPREETQYF. CDR3 nucleotide sequence: TGTGCCAGCAGCTTGGCCCCACGGGAGGAGACCCAGTACTTC.

J is TRBJ1-2 and V is TRBV18; 9 nucleotides match TRBD1. This CDR3 is built from 15 residues. The J segment lost 6 bases and the V segment lost 0 bases, leaving 5 bases of the junction unmatched. Looked up from germline, CDR1 is KGHSH and CDR2 is LQKENI. The CDR3 reads CASSPPGQGNNGYTF. As DNA, the CDR3 is TGTGCCAGCTCACCACCTGGACAGGGGAATAATGGCTACACCTTC.

V is TRBV3-1 (or the pseudogene TRBV3-2) and J is TRBJ1-2, with D uncertain. The CDR3 length is 16 residues. The V gene's germline CDR1 is LGHDT and CDR2 YNNKEL (reference sequence). Trimming stripped 2 bases from V and 5 bases from J, with 18 bases between. The CDR3 region is CASSQTDIDWAYGYTF. Here the CDR3 DNA reads TGTGCCAGCAGCCAAACAGATATCGATTGGGCGTATGGCTACACCTTC.

The chain has TRBV7-2 and TRBJ2-2; 11 nucleotides align to TRBD2. The CDR3 consists of 18 residues. V was pared by 1 base and J by 4 bases, with 8 bases of the junction left unmatched. CDR1 SGHTA and CDR2 FQGNSA come from the germline V gene. The CDR3 region has the DNA TGTGCCAGCAGCTTAGTTAGCGGGAGGGCCCAAGGCACCGGGGAGCTGTTTTTT. Encoded protein: CASSLVSGRAQGTGELFF. Full variable domain (missing parts from reference TRBV7-2 and TRBJ2-2): GAGVSQSPSNKVTEKGKDVELRCDPISGHTALYWYRQSLGQGLEFLIYFQGNSAPDKSGLPSDRFSAERTGGSVSTLTIQRTQQEDSAVYLCASSLVSGRAQGTGELFFGEGSRLTVL.

A single count supports this clone. The chain joins TRBV19 to TRBJ1-5; 9 bases agree with TRBD1. The V segment lost 4 bases and the J segment 7 bases; nucleotides outside the gene matches: 14. This CDR3 has 17 amino acids. CDR1 is LNHDA, CDR2 SQIVND, per germline (reference sequence). The CDR3 DNA sequence: TGTGCCAGTAGTAGGGTTTTGGGACAGGGTTATAGACAGCCCCAGCATTTT. Its translation: CASSRVLGQGYRQPQHF.

This chain uses TRBV19 with TRBJ1-5; 7 positions match TRBD1. Germline V lookup: CDR1 LNHDA, CDR2 SQIVND (reference sequence). Germline trimming cut 7 bases from V and 2 bases from J; bases unmatched to any gene: 8. The CDR3 length is 15 residues. The CDR3 loop reads CASIGGGTGNQPQHF. The DNA of the CDR3 is TGTGCCAGTATCGGCGGGGGGACAGGCAATCAGCCCCAGCATTTT.

V is TRBV30 and J is TRBJ1-6; a weak D match, TRBD1 (6 bases). V lost 4 bases to trimming and J lost 6 bases, with 7 bases between them. CDR3 size: 12 residues. The germline V gene encodes CDR1 GTSNPN and CDR2 SVGIG (reference sequence). The CDR3 spells CAWKDSNSPLHF. CDR3 bases: TGTGCCTGGAAGGACAGTAATTCACCCCTCCACTTT.

The chain has TRBV18 and TRBJ2-1, with D possibly TRBD2 on 5 matching bases. This CDR3 contains 12 residues. V lost 6 bases and J 6 bases, leaving 9 bases between the germline ends. From germline, CDR1 is KGHSH and CDR2 LQKENI. The CDR3 is CASSPGTNEQFF. The CDR3 DNA reads as TGTGCCAGCTCCCCGGGAACCAATGAGCAGTTCTTC.

V and J are TRBV6-5 and TRBJ1-2, with D possibly TRBD1 on 5 matching bases. There are 15 residues in the CDR3. CDR1 and CDR2 from the germline V gene are MNHEY and SVGAGI. Between the trimmed V and J ends, which lost 8 bases and 4 bases, there was a span of 20 bases. CDR3 protein: CASGFGGGGIYGYTF. DNA of the CDR3: TGTGCCAGCGGATTCGGGGGGGGTGGAATCTATGGCTACACCTTC.

The chain employs TRBV27 and TRBJ2-2; unclear D gene. The V end was cut by 5 bases, the J end by 0 bases, with 10 bases between. CDR3 length: 15 residues. Germline CDR1 MNHEY, CDR2 SMNVEV (reference sequence). CDR3 bases: TGTGCCAGCAGTCCCCGGGTTGCGAACACCGGGGAGCTGTTTTTT. As protein: CASSPRVANTGELFF.

V is TRBV6-5 and J is TRBJ2-7, with a possible D match to TRBD1 (6 bases). V lost 8 bases to trimming and J lost 1 base, with 18 bases between them. The CDR3 contains 15 residues. CDR1 is MNHEY, CDR2 SVGAGI, per germline. CDR3 protein: CASAPEHRVSYEQYF. The CDR3 DNA reads as TGTGCCAGCGCCCCAGAACACAGGGTTTCCTACGAGCAGTACTTC.

This chain links TRBV15 with TRBJ1-1, with 7 bases fitting TRBD1. Trimming removed 6 bases from V and 7 bases from J; junction bases left unmatched: 8. Per the germline V gene, CDR1 is LNHNV and CDR2 is YYDKDF (reference sequence). The CDR3 is made up of 13 amino acids. The CDR3 DNA reads TGTGCCACCAGGGAACAGGGGTGGAATGAAGCTTTCTTT. This codes for CATREQGWNEAFF.

This clone has more than one count but fewer than ten. The V and J genes are TRBV28 and TRBJ1-5; TRBD1 matches 11 bases. The CDR3 covers 14 residues. Germline V lookup: CDR1 MDHEN, CDR2 SYDVKM. The V segment lost 6 bases and the J segment 5 bases; nucleotides outside the gene matches: 3. CDR3 nucleotides: TGTGCCAGCAGCTGGACAGGGGGCTATCAGCCCCAGCATTTT. As protein: CASSWTGGYQPQHF. The full variable domain, rest sourced from reference TRBV28 and TRBJ1-5, is DVKVTQSSRYLVKRTGEKVFLECVQDMDHENMFWYRQDPGLGLRLIYFSYDVKMKEKGDIPEGYSVSREKKERFSLILESASTNQTSMYLCASSWTGGYQPQHFGDGTRLSIL.

The rearrangement uses TRBV21-1 and TRBJ2-1; TRBD2, the table's D call, lacks a check against the DNA. TRBV21-1 is recorded as a pseudogene. The CDR3 spans 19 residues. As DNA, the CDR3 is TGTGCCAGCAGCAATCTCGCAGACTCGGGACTAAGGCTGGAAAATGAGCAGTTCTTC. Protein product: CASSNLADSGLRLENEQFF.

This sequence joins TRBV30 and TRBJ1-1; D gene uncertain. Germline V gene data show CDR1 as GTSNPN and CDR2 as SVGIG (reference sequence). With 0 bases removed from V and 3 bases from J, the gap between germline ends came to 8 bases. The CDR3 sequence is 13 residues long. The CDR3: CAWSVGRDTEAFF. The CDR3 DNA reads TGTGCCTGGAGTGTAGGGAGAGACACTGAAGCTTTCTTT.

This clone was seen once. V gene TRBV18 combines with J gene TRBJ2-7; TRBD2 matches at 9 bases. V was clipped by 3 bases and J by 2 bases; unmatched bases: 14. The CDR3 consists of 18 residues. Germline CDR1 KGHSH, CDR2 LQKENI. The CDR3 sequence: CASSPRLAGPQSPYEQYF. The CDR3 DNA reads as TGTGCCAGCTCACCCCGGCTAGCGGGGCCCCAATCCCCCTACGAGCAGTACTTC.

The chain carries TRBV7-9 and TRBJ1-6; D ambiguous. Germline CDR1 SEHNR, CDR2 FQNEAQ (reference sequence). Trimming removed 3 bases at V and 9 bases at J, with 3 bases between. CDR3 length: 11 amino acids. CDR3 nucleotide sequence: TGTGCCAGCAGCTTCCTTTCACCCCTCCACTTT. It is translated as CASSFLSPLHF.

This chain joins TRBV18 and TRBJ1-1, with D tentatively TRBD1 (6 bases). Deletions cut 3 bases from V and 6 bases from J, with 14 bases between. Per germline, CDR1 KGHSH and CDR2 LQKENI. The CDR3 extends over 14 amino acids. CDR3 loop: CASSPRTASPEAFF. The CDR3 nucleotides read TGTGCCAGCTCACCTCGGACAGCCTCCCCTGAAGCTTTCTTT.

This clone came up a few times. V gene TRBV28 combines with J gene TRBJ1-2; TRBD1 aligns across 7 bases. This CDR3 spans 14 amino acids. Looked up from germline, CDR1 is MDHEN and CDR2 is SYDVKM. V trimming: 3 bases; J trimming: 4 bases; junction bases outside the gene matches: 5. DNA of the CDR3: TGTGCCAGCAGTTTTGTAGGGGGCCGCTATGGCTACACCTTC. This sequence encodes CASSFVGGRYGYTF.

The chain joins TRBV18 to TRBJ1-3; D is unclear. CDR1 is KGHSH and CDR2 is LQKENI in the germline V gene. Deletions cut 2 bases from V and 5 bases from J, with 7 bases between. The CDR3 consists of 13 residues. This CDR3 reads CASSPGQRNTIYF. CDR3 sequence (DNA): TGTGCCAGCTCACCAGGTCAGAGAAACACCATATATTTT.